This is a list of T cell receptor beta chains from one sample in a study of blood T cell repertoires in COVID-19. This table comes from immunoSEQ multiplex PCR, and its TCRdb copy is limited to in-frame clones, with some not included. Of some 120,000 clones in the sample, around 83% were seen once. Sequencing was done on a sample of peripheral blood. Receptor source: an elderly man with active or convalescent COVID-19. CDR3s include the opening cysteine and the closing phenylalanine or tryptophan. Each record gives: clone size, J gene, D gene, V gene, CDR3 protein, CDR3 DNA. A D gene is named only where the DNA matches it firmly. Only some rows state a clone size, as once, few, many or a class for expanded clones.

few,TRBJ1-5,-,TRBV5-6,CASSLREGQPQHF,TGTGCCAGCAGCTTGAGGGAGGGTCAGCCCCAGCATTTT
-,TRBJ2-2,-,TRBV4-1,CASSRGSYGELFF,TGCGCCAGCAGCCGGGGCAGTTACGGGGAGCTGTTTTTT
-,TRBJ2-1,TRBD2,TRBV11-2,CASSQNMGGGLNEQFF,TGTGCCAGCAGCCAAAACATGGGGGGAGGGCTTAATGAGCAGTTCTTC
-,TRBJ2-2,TRBD1,TRBV9,CASRQGPNDGELFF,TGTGCCAGCAGACAGGGGCCAAACGACGGGGAGCTGTTTTTT
-,TRBJ2-1,TRBD2,TRBV5-4,CASSLELRGADEQFF,TGTGCCAGCAGCTTAGAGCTGCGGGGGGCAGATGAGCAGTTCTTC
-,TRBJ1-1,TRBD1,TRBV5-1,CASSGGQGIEAFF,TGCGCCAGCAGCGGGGGACAGGGGATTGAAGCTTTCTTT
-,TRBJ2-7,TRBD2,TRBV7-8,CASSFRSGTSGSYEQYF,TGTGCCAGCAGCTTTAGATCCGGGACTAGCGGCTCCTACGAGCAGTACTTC
-,TRBJ1-1,-,TRBV4-3,CASSLSRATDTEAFF,TGCGCCAGCAGCCTAAGCAGGGCCACAGACACTGAAGCTTTCTTT
few,TRBJ1-5,TRBD1,TRBV6-2/TRBV6-3,CASSLETGGLGNQPQHF,TGTGCCAGCAGCCTCGAGACAGGGGGCTTAGGCAATCAGCCCCAGCATTTT
-,TRBJ2-5,TRBD2,TRBV11-2,CASSLEFSGVETQYF,TGTGCCAGCAGCTTAGAATTCAGCGGGGTCGAGACCCAGTACTTC
few,TRBJ2-2,TRBD2,TRBV10-2,CASTLAGGTGELFF,TGCGCCAGCACTCTAGCGGGGGGGACCGGGGAGCTGTTTTTT
-,TRBJ2-3,TRBD2,TRBV10-3,CAINQEASGDTDTQYF,TGTGCCATCAACCAGGAGGCTAGCGGGGATACAGATACGCAGTATTTT
-,TRBJ2-5,-,TRBV7-9,CASSFRRARELRETQYF,TGTGCCAGCAGCTTCCGGCGGGCAAGGGAATTACGGGAGACCCAGTACTTC
-,TRBJ1-1,-,TRBV7-3,CATNGPPGSMNTEAFF,TGTGCCACGAACGGCCCACCAGGCAGCATGAACACTGAAGCTTTCTTT
-,TRBJ2-7,-,TRBV28,CASSPPLNEQYF,TGTGCCAGCAGTCCCCCTCTTAACGAGCAGTACTTC
-,TRBJ2-1,TRBD2,TRBV20-1,CSASFGTSDTNEQFF,TGCAGTGCTAGTTTCGGGACTAGCGACACAAATGAGCAGTTCTTC
-,TRBJ1-2,-,TRBV19,CASSIESRGFGYGYTF,TGTGCCAGTAGTATAGAATCTCGGGGGTTCGGCTATGGCTACACCTTC
-,TRBJ1-2,-,TRBV4-1,CASSQVDRANYGYTF,TGCGCCAGCAGCCAAGTCGACAGAGCTAACTATGGCTACACCTTC
-,TRBJ1-1,TRBD1,TRBV7-2,CASSPVTGGRTEAFF,TGTGCCAGCAGCCCGGTGACAGGGGGCAGGACTGAAGCTTTCTTT
-,TRBJ2-5,-,TRBV11-2,CASSLQVRETQYF,TGTGCCAGCAGCCTACAGGTCCGAGAGACCCAGTACTTC
-,TRBJ1-4,-,TRBV6-5,CASSRSTNEKLFF,TGTGCCAGCAGCAGGTCAACTAATGAAAAACTGTTTTTT
once,TRBJ1-5,-,TRBV2,CASSGLQPRNQPQHF,TGTGCCAGCAGTGGGCTACAGCCACGCAATCAGCCCCAGCATTTT
-,TRBJ2-2,-,TRBV5-1,CASSLELRGNTGELFF,TGCGCCAGCAGCTTGGAACTGCGGGGAAACACCGGGGAGCTGTTTTTT
-,TRBJ1-3,-,TRBV18,CASSPPVLSGNTIYF,TGTGCCAGCTCACCACCGGTACTCTCTGGAAACACCATATATTTT
-,TRBJ2-1,TRBD2,TRBV7-2,CASIRGGLYNEQFF,TGTGCCAGCATCCGGGGGGGCCTCTACAATGAGCAGTTCTTC
-,TRBJ1-1,-,TRBV5-1,CASSLEGGATNTEAFF,TGCGCCAGCAGCTTGGAGGGAGGGGCGACCAACACTGAAGCTTTCTTT
-,TRBJ1-2,TRBD1,TRBV6-5,CASSPTGGSSYTF,TGTGCCAGCAGTCCCACAGGGGGGTCGAGCTACACCTTC
-,TRBJ2-7,TRBD1,TRBV5-1,CASSWGTGKDEQYF,TGCGCCAGCAGCTGGGGGACAGGGAAGGACGAGCAGTACTTC
-,TRBJ2-5,-,TRBV5-1,CASNFGGAGQETQYF,TGCGCCAGCAACTTTGGGGGCGCGGGTCAAGAGACCCAGTACTTC